The clone carrying this TCR beta chain was counted a few times. Its antigen remains unknown. The CDR3 end lies 3 residues beyond the end of the read and is filled in from the germline J gene. The length of the CDR3 is 15 residues. Germline CDR1 and CDR2: KGHSH and LQKENI. The V gene end was trimmed by 2 bases and the J gene end by 4 bases; junction bases not matched to a gene: 7. Reduced serum IgG, IgA and/or IgM plus specific antibody deficiency defined CVID. This entry belongs to a study of T cell clonality in common variable immunodeficiency. Broader study findings: Reportedly, TCR beta sequences from common variable immunodeficiency showed fewer deletions and N-nucleotide insertions. CVID subjects showed higher TCRbeta clonality than healthy controls. Patient heterogeneity in the CVID cohort limited correlations between repertoire features and clinical complications.

TCRdb keeps only in-frame clones here, not all; method: immunoSEQ multiplex PCR. The sample is made up of 9,500 to 15,000 clones, none counted only once. This receptor was taken from a human donor with common variable immunodeficiency. The sequenced material came from peripheral blood mononuclear cells. This sequence joins TRBV18 and TRBJ2-7; 8 positions match TRBD2. The CDR3 bases that were read are TGTGCCAGCTCACCAGGCGCGACTAGCGCGTACGAG. As protein: CASSPGATSAYE. The full CDR3 reads CASSPGATSAYEQYF.